Below, one TCR beta chain is given with its context. This clone came up a few times. No antigen is known for it. There are no base qualities to consult, and no much larger clone falls within one base. Each donor gave one peripheral blood draw, about 110 mL on average, collected into heparinised tubes. A BD FACSAria II was used to sort naive, central memory, regulatory and stem cell-like memory CD4+ T cells with a panel that included CD45RO, CCR7, CD25, CD127, CD95 and CD27. Every sorted population had a purity above 95%. PBMCs were isolated immediately by Lymphoprep density gradient centrifugation and stained directly without culture. So that batch effects would be minimized, each experiment stained and sorted samples in pairs, pairing one healthy donor with one patient. The entry originates in a study of beta chain features in type 1 diabetes (dated by TCRdb to 2017 to 2018). Study-level background: Patients and healthy donors did not differ in mean age, gender distribution, total cell number or subset yield. A total of approximately 99,000,000 sorted cells were examined across all samples, and RNA yield correlated strongly with the number of cells per subset. The study compared TCRB repertoires of sorted circulating CD4+ T cell subsets between recently diagnosed type 1 diabetes patients and matched healthy donors. Regulatory and stem cell-like memory subsets were isolated from only 8 patients and roughly eight healthy donors, whereas naive and central memory subsets came from all 30 or so donors. Overall results and qualifications from the work: A moderate but significant shortening of TCRB CDR3 length was observed in type 1 diabetes patients in all four CD4+ subsets. Naive, central memory and regulatory TCRB repertoires appeared to be more alike among patients than among healthy donors. Because cDNA was sequenced instead of genomic DNA, highly expressing activated cells could be over-represented, though the groups showed no difference in activation or CD3 levels. PCR may preferentially amplify shorter templates, but because patient and control samples were amplified and corrected together, any resulting skew would affect both groups equally. Because small numbers of individuals were included in the HLA sub-analyses, any influence of HLA type on TCRB rearrangement was left unresolved. At VDJ recombination sites, patients with type 1 diabetes made fewer insertions and deleted more nucleotides, a pattern implying thymic rearrangement abnormalities.

CDR1 and CDR2, looked up from the germline V gene, are SGHTA and FQGNSA. The CDR3 holds 14 amino acids from the cysteine to the phenylalanine. Only the CDR3 region is kept as DNA, spanning 42 bases read in frame from base 1. V lost 4 bases and J lost 4 bases; the stretch between them is 13 bases long. The entire isolated RNA was reverse transcribed using the High Capacity cDNA Reverse Transcription Kit, and thus expressed TCRB transcripts were sequenced. Naive, central memory and regulatory T cell samples underwent deep immunoSEQ sequencing, averaging around 4 million total reads per sample. Sorted cells were lysed in RLT buffer, and RNA was extracted using DNase-treated RNeasy Micro or Mini kits according to cell number. Each cell subset was processed separately to prevent cross-contamination, with patient and healthy donor samples processed together. The immunoSEQ multiplex PCR was used to amplify TCRB sequences from cDNA, yielding 87-bp fragments that span the CDR3 region. The amplicons were sequenced using the Illumina HiSeq platform. In the paper's pipeline: Synthetic template baselines were used to correct PCR bias computationally, reads within Hamming distance 2 were collapsed together, and singletons that could not be merged were discarded. Reads were aligned to IMGT to assign V, D and J genes, CDR3 length, and insertions or deletions at six rearrangement sites. Within each subset, clonotype counts were normalized to sorted cell number, and only after that were true diversity and Gini coefficients computed with the tcR R package. The overlap coefficient, calculated on TCRB nucleotide sequences, was used to measure repertoire sharing. TCRdb's version of the immuneACCESS table is confined to in-frame rearrangements and falls short of the full clone set. An unresolved V gene accounts for under half of the shortfall where checked; the remainder is of unknown origin. V, J and clone size were drawn from that table, and D and trimming were deduced from the DNA. The sample includes some 150,000 clones, with nearly 9.5% observed a single time. The leading ten clones occupy approximately 0.68% of the sample.

Material: central memory CD4+ T cells from blood. This chain is built from TRBV7-2 and TRBJ1-2, with no reliable assignment of the D segment. The receptor was derived from a man younger than 35 in good health. The DNA sequence is given as TGTGCCAGCAGCTCCTTTGAGGGAATCTATGGCTACACCTTC. Protein translation: CASSSFEGIYGYTF.